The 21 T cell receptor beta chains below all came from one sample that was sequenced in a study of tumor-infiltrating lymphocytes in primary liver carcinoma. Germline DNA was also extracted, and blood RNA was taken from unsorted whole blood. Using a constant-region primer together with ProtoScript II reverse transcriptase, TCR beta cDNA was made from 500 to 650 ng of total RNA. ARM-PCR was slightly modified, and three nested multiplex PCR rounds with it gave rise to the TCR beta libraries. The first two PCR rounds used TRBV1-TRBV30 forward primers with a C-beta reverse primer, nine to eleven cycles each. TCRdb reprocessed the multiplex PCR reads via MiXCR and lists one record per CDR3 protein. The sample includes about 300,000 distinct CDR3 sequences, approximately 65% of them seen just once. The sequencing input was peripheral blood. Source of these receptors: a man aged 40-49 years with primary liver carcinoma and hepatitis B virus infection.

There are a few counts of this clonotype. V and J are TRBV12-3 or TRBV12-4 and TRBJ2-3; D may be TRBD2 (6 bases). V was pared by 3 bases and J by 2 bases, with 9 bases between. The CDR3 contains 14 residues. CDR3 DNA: TGTGCCAGCAGTTTTATACTAGCCACAGATACGCAGTATTTT. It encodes CASSFILATDTQYF.

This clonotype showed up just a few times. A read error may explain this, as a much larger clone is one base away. The CDR3 is CANSYGTGVADTQYF. For the CDR3, the DNA is TGTGCCAACAGTTACGGGACAGGGGTCGCAGATACGCAGTATTTT. The J gene is TRBJ2-3, the V gene TRBV6-5, with TRBD1 matching 10 bases. Per the germline V gene, CDR1 is MNHEY and CDR2 is SVGAGI. The CDR3 runs to 15 residues.

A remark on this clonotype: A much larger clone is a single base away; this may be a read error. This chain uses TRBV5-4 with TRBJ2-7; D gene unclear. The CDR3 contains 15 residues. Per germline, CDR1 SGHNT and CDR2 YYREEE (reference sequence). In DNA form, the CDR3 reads TGTGCCAGGAGCTTGGGAAACGGTCCCTCCTACGAGCAGTACTTC. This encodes CARSLGNGPSYEQYF.

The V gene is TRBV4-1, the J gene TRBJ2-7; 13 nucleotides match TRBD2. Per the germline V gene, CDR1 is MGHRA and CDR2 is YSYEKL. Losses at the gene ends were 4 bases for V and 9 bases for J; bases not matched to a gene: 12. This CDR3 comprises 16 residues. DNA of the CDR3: TGCGCCAGCAGCCCGAAGACTAGCGGGGGGTTTGGGGGGCAGTACTTC. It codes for CASSPKTSGGFGGQYF.

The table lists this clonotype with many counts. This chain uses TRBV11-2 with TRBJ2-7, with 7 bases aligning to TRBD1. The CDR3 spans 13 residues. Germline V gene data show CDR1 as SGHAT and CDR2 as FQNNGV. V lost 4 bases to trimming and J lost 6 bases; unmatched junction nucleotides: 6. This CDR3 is CASSWDRACEQYF. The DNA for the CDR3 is TGTGCCAGCAGCTGGGACAGAGCCTGCGAGCAGTACTTC.

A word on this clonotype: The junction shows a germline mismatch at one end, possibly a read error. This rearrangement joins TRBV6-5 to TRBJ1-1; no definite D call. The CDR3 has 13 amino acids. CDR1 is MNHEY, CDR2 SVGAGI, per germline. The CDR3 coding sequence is TGTGCCAACAGTTACTTAGAACAGAATGAAGCTTTCTTT. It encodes CANSYLEQNEAFF.

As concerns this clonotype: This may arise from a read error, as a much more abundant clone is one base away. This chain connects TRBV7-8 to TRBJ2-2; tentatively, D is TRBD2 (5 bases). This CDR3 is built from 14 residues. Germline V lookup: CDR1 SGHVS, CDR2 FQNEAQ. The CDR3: CASSLGGTTGELVF. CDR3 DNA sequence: TGTGCCAGCAGCTTAGGCGGTACTACCGGGGAGCTGGTTTTT.

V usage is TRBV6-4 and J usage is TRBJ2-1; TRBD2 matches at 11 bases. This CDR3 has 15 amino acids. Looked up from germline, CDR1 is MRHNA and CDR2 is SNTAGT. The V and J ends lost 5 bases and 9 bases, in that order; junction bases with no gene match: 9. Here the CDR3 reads CASSKTSGKLGEQFF. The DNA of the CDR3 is TGTGCCAGCAGTAAGACTAGCGGGAAGCTCGGTGAGCAGTTCTTC.

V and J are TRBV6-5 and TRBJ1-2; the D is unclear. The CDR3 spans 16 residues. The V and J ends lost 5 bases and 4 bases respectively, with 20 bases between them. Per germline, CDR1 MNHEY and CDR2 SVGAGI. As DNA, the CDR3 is TGTGCCAGCAGTCAGGCAATAGCGGGCGGATCCTATGGCTACACCTTC. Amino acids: CASSQAIAGGSYGYTF.

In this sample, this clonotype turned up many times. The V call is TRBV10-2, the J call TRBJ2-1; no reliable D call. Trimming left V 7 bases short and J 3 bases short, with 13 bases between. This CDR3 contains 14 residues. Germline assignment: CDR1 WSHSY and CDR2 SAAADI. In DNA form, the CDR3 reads TGCGCCAGCATTAAGGGCGAGATCTACAATGAGCAGTTCTTC. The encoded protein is CASIKGEIYNEQFF.

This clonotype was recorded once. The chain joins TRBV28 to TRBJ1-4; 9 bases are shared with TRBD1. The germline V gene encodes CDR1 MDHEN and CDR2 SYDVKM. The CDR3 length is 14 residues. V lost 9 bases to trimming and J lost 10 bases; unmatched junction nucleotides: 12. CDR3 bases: TGTGCCAGTAGTCTCCGGACAGGGGATGGAAAACTGTTTTTT. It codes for CASSLRTGDGKLFF. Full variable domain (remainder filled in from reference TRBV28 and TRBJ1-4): DVKVTQSSRYLVKRTGEKVFLECVQDMDHENMFWYRQDPGLGLRLIYFSYDVKMKEKGDIPEGYSVSREKKERFSLILESASTNQTSMYLCASSLRTGDGKLFFGSGTQLSVL.

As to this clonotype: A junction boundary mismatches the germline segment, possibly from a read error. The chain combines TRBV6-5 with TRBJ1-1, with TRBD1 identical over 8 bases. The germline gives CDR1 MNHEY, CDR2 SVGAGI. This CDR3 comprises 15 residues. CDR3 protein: CASSFPPGQVTETFF. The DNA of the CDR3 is TGTGCCAGCAGTTTCCCTCCGGGACAGGTAACTGAAACTTTCTTT.

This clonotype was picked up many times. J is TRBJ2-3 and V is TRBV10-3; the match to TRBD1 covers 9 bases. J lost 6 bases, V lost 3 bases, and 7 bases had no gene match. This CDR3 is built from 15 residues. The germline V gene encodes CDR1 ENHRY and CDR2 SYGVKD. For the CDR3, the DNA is TGTGCCATCAGTGACCCGGGACAGGGAGGGGATACGCAGTATTTT. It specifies CAISDPGQGGDTQYF.

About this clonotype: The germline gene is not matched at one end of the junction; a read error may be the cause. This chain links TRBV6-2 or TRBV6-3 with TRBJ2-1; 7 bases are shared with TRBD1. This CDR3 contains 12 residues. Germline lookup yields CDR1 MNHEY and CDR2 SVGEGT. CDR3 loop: CVSRDSTNEQFF. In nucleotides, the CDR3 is TGTGTCAGCAGGGACAGTACCAATGAGCAGTTCTTT.

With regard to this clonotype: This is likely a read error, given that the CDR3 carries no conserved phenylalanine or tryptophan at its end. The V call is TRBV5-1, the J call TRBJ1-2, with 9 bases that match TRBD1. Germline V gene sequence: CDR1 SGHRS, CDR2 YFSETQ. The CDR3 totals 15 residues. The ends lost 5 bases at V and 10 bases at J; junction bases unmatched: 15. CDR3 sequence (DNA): TGCGCCAGCAGATACCCGGGACAGGGCGCCGGCGACTACACCTTA. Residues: CASRYPGQGAGDYTL.

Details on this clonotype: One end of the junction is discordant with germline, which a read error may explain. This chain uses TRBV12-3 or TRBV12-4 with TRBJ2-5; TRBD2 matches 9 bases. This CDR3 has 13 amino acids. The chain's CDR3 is CPSSPTSGGTQYF. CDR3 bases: TGTCCCAGCAGCCCGACTAGCGGTGGGACCCAGTACTTC.

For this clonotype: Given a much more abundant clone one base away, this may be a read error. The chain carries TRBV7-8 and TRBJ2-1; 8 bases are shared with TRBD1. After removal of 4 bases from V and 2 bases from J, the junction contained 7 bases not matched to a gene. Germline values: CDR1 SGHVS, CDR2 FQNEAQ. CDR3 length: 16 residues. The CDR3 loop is CASSSSWTGTYNEQFF. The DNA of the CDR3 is TGTGCCAGCAGCTCATCCTGGACAGGGACCTACAATGAGCAGTTCTTC.

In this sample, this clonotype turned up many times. CDR3 coding DNA: TGTGCCAGCAGTTACTCGTCGGGTAGCAATCAGCCCCAGCATTTT. It codes for CASSYSSGSNQPQHF. The chain links TRBV6-5 to TRBJ1-5; D is uncertain. There are 15 residues in the CDR3. Germline V CDR1 and CDR2: MNHEY, SVGAGI. Trimming took off 0 bases at V and 0 bases at J, with 6 bases between the two ends.

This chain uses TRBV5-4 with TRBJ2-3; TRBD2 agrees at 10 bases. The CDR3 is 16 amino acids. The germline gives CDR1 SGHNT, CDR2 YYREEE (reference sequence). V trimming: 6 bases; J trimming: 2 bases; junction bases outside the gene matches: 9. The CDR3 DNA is TGTGCCAGCAATTTGTTAGCGGGAGGAACCACAGATACGCAGTATTTT. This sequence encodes CASNLLAGGTTDTQYF.

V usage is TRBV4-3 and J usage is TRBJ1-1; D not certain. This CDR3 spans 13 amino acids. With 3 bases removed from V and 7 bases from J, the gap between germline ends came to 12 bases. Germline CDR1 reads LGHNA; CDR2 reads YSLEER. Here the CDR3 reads CASSHGRALEAFF. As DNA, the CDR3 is TGCGCCAGCAGCCACGGGAGGGCCCTTGAAGCTTTCTTT.

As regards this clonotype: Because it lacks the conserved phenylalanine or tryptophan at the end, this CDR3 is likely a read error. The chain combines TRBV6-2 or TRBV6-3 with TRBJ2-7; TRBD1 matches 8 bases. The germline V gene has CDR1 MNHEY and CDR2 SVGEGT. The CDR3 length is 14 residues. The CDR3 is CASGYLGQGYEQYL. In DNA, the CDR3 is TGTGCCAGCGGTTACCTCGGACAGGGCTACGAGCAGTACTTA.